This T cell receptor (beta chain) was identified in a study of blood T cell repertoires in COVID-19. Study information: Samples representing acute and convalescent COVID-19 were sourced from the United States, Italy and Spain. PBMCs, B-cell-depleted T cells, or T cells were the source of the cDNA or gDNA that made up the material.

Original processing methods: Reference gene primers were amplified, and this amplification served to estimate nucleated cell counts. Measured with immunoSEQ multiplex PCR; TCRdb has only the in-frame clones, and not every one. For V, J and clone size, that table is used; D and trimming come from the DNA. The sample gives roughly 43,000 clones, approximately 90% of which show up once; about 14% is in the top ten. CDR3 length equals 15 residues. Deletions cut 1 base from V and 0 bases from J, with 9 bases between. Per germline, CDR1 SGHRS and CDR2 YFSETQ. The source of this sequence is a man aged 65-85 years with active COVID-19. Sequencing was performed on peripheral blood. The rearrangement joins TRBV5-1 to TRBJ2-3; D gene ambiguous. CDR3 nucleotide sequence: TGCGCCAGCAGCTTGAGACATATTAGCACAGATACGCAGTATTTT. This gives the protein CASSLRHISTDTQYF. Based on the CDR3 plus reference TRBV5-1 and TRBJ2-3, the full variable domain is KAGVTQTPRYLIKTRGQQVTLSCSPISGHRSVSWYQQTPGQGLQFLFEYFSETQRNKGNFPGRFSGRQFSNSRSEMNVSTLELGDSALYLCASSLRHISTDTQYFGPGTRLTVL.